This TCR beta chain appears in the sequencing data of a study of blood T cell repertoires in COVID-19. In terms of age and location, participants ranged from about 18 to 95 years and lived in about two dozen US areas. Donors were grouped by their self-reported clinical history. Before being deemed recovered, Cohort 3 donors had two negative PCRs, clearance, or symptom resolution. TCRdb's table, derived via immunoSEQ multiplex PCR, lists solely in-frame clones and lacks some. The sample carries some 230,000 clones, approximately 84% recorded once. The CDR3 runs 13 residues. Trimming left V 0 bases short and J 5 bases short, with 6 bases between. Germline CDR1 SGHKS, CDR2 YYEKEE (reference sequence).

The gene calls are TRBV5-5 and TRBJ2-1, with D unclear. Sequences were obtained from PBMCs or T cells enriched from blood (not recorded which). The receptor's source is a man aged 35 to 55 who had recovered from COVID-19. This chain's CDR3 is CASSLGLDNEQFF. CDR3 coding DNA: TGTGCCAGCAGCTTGGGTCTCGACAATGAGCAGTTCTTC.